Below are 24 T cell receptor beta chains sequenced from a single sample in a study of PD-L1 blockade in urothelial cancer. The data were produced by immunoSEQ multiplex PCR, yet TCRdb's version contains in-frame clones alone and is incomplete. This sample has roughly 56,000 clones, with around 84% found just once. The time point was: pretreatment peripheral blood. Sequenced material: PBMCs, taken around atezolizumab (anti-PD-L1) treatment. The receptors originated from a man aged 60 to 75 with urothelial cancer.

This chain links TRBV6-1 with TRBJ2-7, with D possibly matching TRBD1 (5 bases). The CDR3 runs to 13 residues. The germline gives CDR1 MNHNS, CDR2 SASEGT. Trimming took off 8 bases at V and 3 bases at J, with 14 bases between the two ends. The CDR3 is CASVITGHYEQYF. The CDR3 DNA follows: TGTGCCAGCGTAATTACAGGACACTACGAGCAGTACTTC.

The gene calls are TRBV5-4 and TRBJ1-6; TRBD1 aligns across 7 bases. Germline CDR1 and CDR2: SGHNT and YYREEE (reference sequence). After removal of 4 bases from V and 7 bases from J, the junction contained 11 bases not matched to a gene. There are 16 residues in the CDR3. CDR3 protein: CASSRTGTVTNSPLHF. In DNA form, the CDR3 reads TGTGCCAGCAGCCGTACTGGGACAGTTACGAATTCACCCCTCCACTTT.

V is TRBV2 and J is TRBJ2-2, with D unclear. V lost 4 bases and J lost 2, with 11 bases in between. This CDR3 contains 15 residues. Germline V lookup: CDR1 SNHLY, CDR2 FYNNEI. The CDR3 bases are TGTGCCAGCAGTGGAGCAAGCCGAAACACCGGGGAGCTGTTTTTT. Translated: CASSGASRNTGELFF.

This clone was seen a handful of times. This sequence joins TRBV30 and TRBJ1-3; D possibly corresponds to TRBD1 (6 bases). This CDR3 spans 14 amino acids. Germline loops: CDR1 GTSNPN, CDR2 SVGIG (reference sequence). The V end lost 5 bases, the J end lost 0 bases, and 11 bases lay between the germline ends. In DNA form, the CDR3 reads TGTGCCTGGGCCCAGGGGAACTCTGGAAACACCATATATTTT. Translating gives CAWAQGNSGNTIYF. The complete variable domain, with remaining parts taken from reference TRBV30 and TRBJ1-3, reads SQTIHQWPATLVQPVGSPLSLECTVEGTSNPNLYWYRQAAGRGLQLLFYSVGIGQISSEVPQNLSASRPQDRQFILSSKKLLLSDSGFYLCAWAQGNSGNTIYFGEGSWLTVV.

This chain uses TRBV5-6 with TRBJ1-6, with D perhaps TRBD1 (6 bases). CDR1 and CDR2 from the germline V gene are SGHDT and YYEEEE. V lost 1 base, J lost 7 bases, and 9 bases lay in between. This CDR3 has 14 residues. CDR3 DNA sequence: TGTGCCAGCAGCTTGACAGGGAAAAATTCACCCCTCCACTTT. This encodes CASSLTGKNSPLHF.

V is TRBV7-6 and J is TRBJ2-1, with D possibly matching TRBD2 (6 bases). With 1 base removed from V and 3 bases from J, the gap between germline ends came to 13 bases. Germline assignment: CDR1 SGHVS and CDR2 FNYEAQ. This CDR3 contains 16 residues. The DNA of the CDR3 is TGTGCCAGCAGCTTAGGCGGGCGGGGCGTCTACAATGAGCAGTTCTTC. The encoded protein is CASSLGGRGVYNEQFF.

The gene calls are TRBV18 and TRBJ1-1; maybe TRBD1 (5 bases). From germline, CDR1 is KGHSH and CDR2 LQKENI. This CDR3 spans 13 amino acids. Trimming took 1 base from V and 7 from J, leaving 10 bases between them. CDR3 nucleotides: TGTGCCAGCTCACCACTGCGGGGCGGTGAAGCTTTCTTT. Translating it yields CASSPLRGGEAFF.

The chain employs TRBV5-6 and TRBJ2-7; possible D gene TRBD1, 6 bases. Germline lookup yields CDR1 SGHDT and CDR2 YYEEEE. The length of the CDR3 is 14 residues. V lost 0 bases to trimming and J lost 6 bases, with 13 bases between them. The CDR3 region is CASSLVQGYSEQYF. DNA of the CDR3: TGTGCCAGCAGCTTGGTACAGGGTTACAGCGAGCAGTACTTC.

The CDR3 reads CSVSQGDTEAFF. In DNA form, the CDR3 reads TGCAGCGTCTCACAGGGGGACACTGAAGCTTTCTTT. The chain couples TRBV29-1 to TRBJ1-1; 8 bases map to TRBD1. CDR1 and CDR2 from the germline V gene are SQVTM and ANQGSEA. The junction had 3 bases not matched to a gene; V was cut back by 6 bases and J by 3 bases. The CDR3 totals 12 residues.

CDR3 DNA sequence: TGTGCCAGCAGCCCAGACATCCACACAGATACGCAGTATTTT. Translation gives CASSPDIHTDTQYF. This rearrangement joins TRBV5-6 to TRBJ2-3, with no clear D. The CDR3 extends over 14 amino acids. V was trimmed by 4 bases and J by 2 bases, leaving 11 bases between them. CDR1 SGHDT and CDR2 YYEEEE come from the germline V gene.

The chain links TRBV2 to TRBJ2-7; D is unclear. In germline, CDR1 is SNHLY, CDR2 FYNNEI. V was cut by 1 base and J by 2 bases, with 6 bases left in between. CDR3 length: 13 amino acids. The chain's CDR3 is CASSEGPAYEQYF. The DNA of the CDR3 is TGTGCCAGCAGTGAAGGGCCTGCCTACGAGCAGTACTTC.

J is TRBJ1-4 and V is TRBV5-1; D remains ambiguous. The CDR3 is 15 amino acids. The V gene's germline CDR1 is SGHRS and CDR2 YFSETQ. Trimming pared 4 bases from V and 4 bases from J, leaving 14 bases between. The CDR3 coding sequence is TGCGCCAGCAGCCTGGTTGGGAGCCTTAATGAAAAACTGTTTTTT. Protein: CASSLVGSLNEKLFF.

Only one count was recorded for this clone. In nucleotides, the CDR3 is TGTGCCAGCAAATTGAGCTCCTACAATGAGCAGTTCTTC. This encodes CASKLSSYNEQFF. The chain links TRBV27 to TRBJ2-1, with D unresolved. V lost 7 bases and J 0 bases, leaving 7 bases between the germline ends. CDR3 length equals 13 residues. Per germline, CDR1 MNHEY and CDR2 SMNVEV (reference sequence).

The genes are TRBV13 and TRBJ2-7; 7 bases are a match to TRBD2. The V segment lost 5 bases and the J segment 4 bases; nucleotides outside the gene matches: 11. The CDR3 extends over 15 amino acids. Germline lookup yields CDR1 PRHDT and CDR2 FYEKMQ (reference sequence). CDR3 region: CASSALGAGSYEQYF. The CDR3 nucleotides read TGTGCCAGCAGCGCCCTTGGAGCGGGGTCTTACGAGCAGTACTTC.

The chain couples TRBV6-1 to TRBJ2-2, with TRBD2 identical over 7 bases. CDR1 is MNHNS and CDR2 is SASEGT in the germline V gene. J lost 13 bases, V lost 3 bases, and 8 bases had no gene match. The length of the CDR3 is 13 residues. CDR3 region: CASSEGLSVGLFF. The DNA of the CDR3 is TGTGCCAGCAGTGAGGGACTATCGGTAGGGCTGTTTTTT.

This chain links TRBV5-4 with TRBJ1-1; D unresolved. The CDR3 is 16 amino acids. The germline CDR1 and CDR2 sequences are SGHNT and YYREEE (reference sequence). The V end lost 4 bases, the J end lost 3 bases, and 19 bases lay between the germline ends. This CDR3 reads CASSIPTDRSYTEAFF. The CDR3 DNA is TGTGCCAGCAGCATTCCTACTGATCGAAGTTACACTGAAGCTTTCTTT.

The rearrangement links TRBV18 to TRBJ1-1; D may be TRBD1 (6 bases). The CDR3 runs to 14 residues. V was trimmed by 6 bases and J by 4 bases, leaving 15 bases between them. From germline, CDR1 is KGHSH and CDR2 LQKENI. CDR3 amino acids: CASSQGLVGTEAFF. CDR3 nucleotides: TGTGCCAGCTCCCAGGGGCTCGTTGGCACTGAAGCTTTCTTT.

The rearrangement links TRBV2 to TRBJ1-1; D possibly corresponds to TRBD1 (5 bases). V lost 6 bases and J 1 base, leaving 12 bases between the germline ends. The V gene's germline CDR1 is SNHLY and CDR2 FYNNEI. This CDR3 is built from 14 residues. CDR3 residues: CASREPTANTEAFF. In DNA form, the CDR3 reads TGTGCCAGCAGGGAACCGACAGCGAACACTGAAGCTTTCTTT.

The genes are TRBV7-3 and TRBJ1-2; TRBD1 agrees at 7 bases. Germline assignment: CDR1 SGHTA and CDR2 FQGTGA. There are 13 residues in the CDR3. J lost 8 bases, V lost 5 bases, and 8 bases had no gene match. CDR3 protein: CASSRTTGEGYTF. In DNA, the CDR3 is TGTGCCAGCAGCCGCACAACAGGGGAAGGCTACACCTTC.

This clone came up a few times. The chain uses TRBV5-1 and TRBJ2-7, with D possibly TRBD1 on 7 matching bases. There are 15 residues in the CDR3. Per the germline V gene, CDR1 is SGHRS and CDR2 is YFSETQ. With 4 bases removed from V and 6 bases from J, the gap between germline ends came to 20 bases. The CDR3 DNA sequence: TGCGCCAGCAGCCCGGGGGACAGCCGATGGGCCGAGCAGTACTTC. It is translated as CASSPGDSRWAEQYF.

This clone has a handful of counts. This chain uses TRBV10-2 with TRBJ1-5; D gene unclear. V dropped 10 bases and J dropped 7 bases, with 20 bases sitting between them. This CDR3 has 14 residues. Germline V lookup: CDR1 WSHSY, CDR2 SAAADI. In nucleotides, the CDR3 is TGCGCCACCCGACCGGGCCGTGGGGAGCAGCCCCAGCATTTT. It encodes CATRPGRGEQPQHF.

This clone has a single count. The chain couples TRBV7-8 to TRBJ2-7, with D tentatively TRBD2 (6 bases). The CDR3 runs to 13 residues. The ends were cut back, 3 bases at V and 6 bases at J, with 12 bases in the middle. Germline CDR1 reads SGHVS; CDR2 reads FQNEAQ. CDR3 sequence reads: CASSFRERGEQYF. In DNA, the CDR3 is TGTGCCAGCAGCTTCCGGGAGAGGGGCGAGCAGTACTTC.

The chain is built from TRBV7-9 and TRBJ2-7; 10 bases agree with TRBD2. CDR1 is SEHNR and CDR2 is FQNEAQ in the germline V gene (reference sequence). The J segment lost 6 bases and the V segment lost 3 bases, leaving 5 bases of the junction unmatched. The CDR3 length is 14 residues. CDR3 nucleotides: TGTGCCAGCAGCTTGGGTAGCGGGAGGATCGAGCAGTACTTC. Its translation is CASSLGSGRIEQYF.

In nucleotides, the CDR3 is TGTGCCAGCAGCTTGGGACAGGGGGCACGAGGCTACACCTTC. It codes for CASSLGQGARGYTF. This sequence joins TRBV5-6 and TRBJ1-2; 10 bases align to TRBD1. This CDR3 spans 14 amino acids. Germline V gene sequence: CDR1 SGHDT, CDR2 YYEEEE. The trim removed 0 bases at V and 8 bases at J, leaving 4 bases unmatched.